The 4 T cell receptor beta chains below all came from one sample that was sequenced in a study of T cells in localized non-small cell lung cancer. Sequencing used immunoSEQ multiplex PCR; TCRdb keeps in-frame clones, though not all of them. The repertoire holds some 2,000 clones, with approximately 25% as singletons. The starting material was normal lung tissue next to the tumor, obtained before any cancer treatment. These receptors came from an older male donor with stage I lung adenocarcinoma.

This clone showed up just a few times. The chain couples TRBV6-8 to TRBJ2-3; D is undetermined. Looked up from germline, CDR1 is MNHGY and CDR2 is SAAAGT. V was shortened by 0 bases and J by 0 bases, with 7 bases between the two germline ends. The CDR3 covers 15 residues. In nucleotides, the CDR3 is TGTGCCAGCAGTTACTCGGCGGTTAGCACAGATACGCAGTATTTT. It yields the protein CASSYSAVSTDTQYF.

The chain recombines TRBV11-3 with TRBJ1-1; D remains ambiguous. Germline values: CDR1 SGHNT, CDR2 YENEEA. The CDR3 spans 17 residues. The V end was cut by 5 bases, the J end by 1 base, with 20 bases between. Here the CDR3 reads CASSPSPQVRPNTEAFF. The CDR3 region has the DNA TGTGCCAGCAGCCCAAGTCCCCAGGTCCGTCCGAACACTGAAGCTTTCTTT. Full variable domain (remainder filled in from reference TRBV11-3 and TRBJ1-1): EAGVVQSPRYKIIEKKQPVAFWCNPISGHNTLYWYLQNLGQGPELLIRYENEEAVDDSQLPKDRFSAERLKGVDSTLKIQPAELGDSAVYLCASSPSPQVRPNTEAFFGQGTRLTVV.

The chain combines TRBV10-2 with TRBJ2-7, with D possibly being TRBD2 (5 bases). CDR1 is WSHSY and CDR2 is SAAADI in the germline V gene. The CDR3 runs 13 residues. V lost 6 bases and J lost 4, with 13 bases in between. The CDR3: CASRGGREYEQYF. The DNA of the CDR3 is TGCGCCAGCAGGGGTGGACGGGAATACGAGCAGTACTTC.

V is TRBV12-5 and J is TRBJ2-2, with D unclear. This CDR3 region has 16 residues. Trimming cost V 1 base and J 0 bases, with 9 bases left between them. CDR1 is LGHNT, CDR2 FRNRAP, per germline. CDR3 in DNA: TGTGCTAGTGGTTTGGACCACCAAACGAACACCGGGGAGCTGTTTTTT. Encoded protein: CASGLDHQTNTGELFF. Full variable domain (missing parts from reference TRBV12-5 and TRBJ2-2): DARVTQTPRHKVTEMGQEVTMRCQPILGHNTVFWYRQTMMQGLELLAYFRNRAPLDDSGMPKDRFSAEMPDATLATLKIQPSEPRDSAVYFCASGLDHQTNTGELFFGEGSRLTVL.